This T cell receptor (beta chain) was identified in a study of blood T cell repertoires in COVID-19. Libraries were prepared by immunoSEQ multiplex PCR; TCRdb keeps only in-frame clonotypes and omits some of them. The sample yields 200,000 to 250,000 clones, 80% to 95% seen once. Trimming stripped 1 base from V and 0 bases from J, with 3 bases between. The CDR3 length is 13 residues. In this sample, this clone turned up many times. Seattle participants joined during active infection and were tracked over time. This receptor was identified in a man in his 60s with COVID-19, enrolled during active disease. This sequence joins TRBV12-3 or TRBV12-4 and TRBJ1-1; D not resolved. The sequencing sample was made of peripheral blood. For the CDR3, the DNA is TGTGCCAGCAGTTTAGTCATGAACACTGAAGCTTTCTTT. It is translated as CASSLVMNTEAFF.